The 31 T cell receptor beta chains presented below share a single source sample, sequenced in a study of cytomegalovirus exposure and HLA in healthy donors. Researchers ran the PCR with 60 Vbeta and 13 Jbeta primers. The data were produced by immunoSEQ multiplex PCR, yet TCRdb's version contains in-frame clones alone and is incomplete. The sample has about 60,000 clones; the top ten hold 15% to 20%. Sequenced sample: PBMCs. These receptors all stem from a boy between 10 and 17 years old in good health and CMV-seronegative.

J is TRBJ2-3 and V is TRBV11-3, with 7 bases identical to TRBD1. The V segment lost 5 bases and the J segment 6 bases; nucleotides outside the gene matches: 8. Germline-derived CDR1 and CDR2 are SGHNT and YENEEA. The CDR3 has 14 residues. The CDR3 reads CASSRTGAQDTQYF. Here the CDR3 DNA reads TGTGCCAGCAGCCGAACAGGGGCCCAGGATACGCAGTATTTT. The whole variable domain, filled in from reference TRBV11-3 and TRBJ2-3, reads EAGVVQSPRYKIIEKKQPVAFWCNPISGHNTLYWYLQNLGQGPELLIRYENEEAVDDSQLPKDRFSAERLKGVDSTLKIQPAELGDSAVYLCASSRTGAQDTQYFGPGTRLTVL.

This chain joins TRBV30 and TRBJ2-7; 10 nucleotides align to TRBD1. J lost 6 bases, V lost 5 bases, and 13 bases had no gene match. CDR1 and CDR2 from the germline V gene are GTSNPN and SVGIG (reference sequence). The CDR3 extends over 15 amino acids. CDR3 in DNA: TGTGCCTGGGGGGATACCGGGACAGGGGTAGGCGAGCAGTACTTC. Amino acids: CAWGDTGTGVGEQYF.

This sequence joins TRBV5-6 and TRBJ2-7, with 7 bases matching TRBD1. CDR1 is SGHDT and CDR2 is YYEEEE in the germline V gene. The trim removed 6 bases at V and 0 bases at J, leaving 6 bases unmatched. This CDR3 is 14 amino acids long. Here the CDR3 reads CASTLGTASYEQYF. In nucleotides, the CDR3 is TGTGCCAGCACCTTAGGGACAGCCTCCTACGAGCAGTACTTC.

This chain connects TRBV2 to TRBJ1-3; D is ambiguous. V was clipped by 5 bases and J by 1 base, with 15 bases between them. The germline V gene encodes CDR1 SNHLY and CDR2 FYNNEI. The CDR3 covers 16 residues. CDR3 coding DNA: TGTGCCAGCAGTTTCGCGGGTGGTCTTTCTGGAAACACCATATATTTT. It translates to CASSFAGGLSGNTIYF.

The chain couples TRBV9 to TRBJ1-3; D unclear. This CDR3 comprises 14 residues. V lost 0 bases to trimming and J lost 2 bases, with 6 bases between them. Looked up from germline, CDR1 is SGDLS and CDR2 is YYNGEE. The CDR3 nucleotides are TGTGCCAGCAGCGTAGGCCAGACTGGAAACACCATATATTTT. As protein: CASSVGQTGNTIYF.

The CDR3 DNA reads TGTGCCAGCAGCTCCCCCGGGACAGGGTGGTATGAGCAGTTCTTC. It codes for CASSSPGTGWYEQFF. The chain is built from TRBV27 and TRBJ2-1; 9 nucleotides align to TRBD1. Germline assignment: CDR1 MNHEY and CDR2 SMNVEV (reference sequence). J lost 8 bases, V lost 6 bases, and 11 bases had no gene match. This CDR3 spans 15 amino acids.

V is TRBV9 and J is TRBJ2-7, with TRBD2 identical over 7 bases. The CDR3 length is 16 residues. Trimming removed 2 bases from V and 2 bases from J; junction bases left unmatched: 10. CDR1 is SGDLS and CDR2 is YYNGEE in the germline V gene. The CDR3 coding sequence is TGTGCCAGCAGCGTCGCTGCTAGCGGCTTTACCTACGAGCAGTACTTC. Translated: CASSVAASGFTYEQYF.

This rearrangement joins TRBV5-1 to TRBJ2-3, with 7 bases that match TRBD1. CDR1 is SGHRS and CDR2 is YFSETQ in the germline V gene. The CDR3 is made up of 16 amino acids. The junction had 8 bases not matched to a gene; V was cut back by 4 bases and J by 0 bases. CDR3 sequence (DNA): TGCGCCAGCAGCCCCCGACAGGGTCGAAGCACAGATACGCAGTATTTT. It translates to CASSPRQGRSTDTQYF. Together with reference TRBV5-1 and TRBJ2-3, the CDR3 gives the full variable domain: KAGVTQTPRYLIKTRGQQVTLSCSPISGHRSVSWYQQTPGQGLQFLFEYFSETQRNKGNFPGRFSGRQFSNSRSEMNVSTLELGDSALYLCASSPRQGRSTDTQYFGPGTRLTVL.

The chain carries TRBV10-3 and TRBJ1-6, with 8 bases that match TRBD1. Germline lookup yields CDR1 ENHRY and CDR2 SYGVKD. There are 14 residues in the CDR3. V was pared by 6 bases and J by 9 bases, with 7 bases of the junction left unmatched. The CDR3 spells CAISRQGQGSPLHF. The CDR3, as DNA: TGTGCCATCAGCCGACAGGGGCAAGGTTCACCCCTCCACTTT.

CDR3 sequence: CASSLGQGRGSPLHF. In DNA form, the CDR3 reads TGCGCCAGCAGCTTGGGACAGGGGAGAGGTTCACCCCTCCACTTT. The chain recombines TRBV5-1 with TRBJ1-6, with 8 bases identical to TRBD1. The trim removed 0 bases at V and 9 bases at J, leaving 5 bases unmatched. The germline gives CDR1 SGHRS, CDR2 YFSETQ. The CDR3 is made up of 15 amino acids. The full variable domain, in which reference TRBV5-1 and TRBJ1-6 provide the parts outside the CDR3, is KAGVTQTPRYLIKTRGQQVTLSCSPISGHRSVSWYQQTPGQGLQFLFEYFSETQRNKGNFPGRFSGRQFSNSRSEMNVSTLELGDSALYLCASSLGQGRGSPLHFGNGTRLTVT.

This chain connects TRBV12-5 to TRBJ1-1; 7 bases line up with TRBD1. Germline-derived CDR1 and CDR2 are LGHNT and FRNRAP. This CDR3 contains 13 residues. Trimming removed 1 base from V and 5 bases from J; junction bases left unmatched: 1. The CDR3 sequence: CASGLAGGTEAFF. The DNA for the CDR3 is TGTGCTAGTGGTTTGGCAGGGGGTACTGAAGCTTTCTTT.

The chain recombines TRBV18 with TRBJ2-5; a weak D match, TRBD1 (6 bases). Germline V gene data show CDR1 as KGHSH and CDR2 as LQKENI. V was clipped by 2 bases and J by 5 bases, with 12 bases between them. The CDR3 consists of 14 residues. CDR3 in DNA: TGTGCCAGCTCACCAAGTTCAGGGGTCGAGACCCAGTACTTC. Residues: CASSPSSGVETQYF.

The chain has TRBV11-2 and TRBJ2-2; 9 bases fit TRBD1. Germline V gene data show CDR1 as SGHAT and CDR2 as FQNNGV. This CDR3 spans 15 amino acids. Trimming at V came to 3 bases and at J to 6 bases, leaving 5 bases not matched to a gene. CDR3 nucleotide sequence: TGTGCCAGCAGCTTCCGGGACAGGGAAGCCGGGGAGCTGTTTTTT. Translated, it gives CASSFRDREAGELFF.

The chain combines TRBV7-8 with TRBJ1-2, with a tentative D call TRBD1 (6 bases). V was shortened by 3 bases and J by 8 bases, with 13 bases between the two germline ends. The CDR3 spans 13 residues. CDR1 and CDR2 (germline): SGHVS, FQNEAQ. The CDR3 sequence is CASSFSGAQGYTF. The CDR3 DNA is TGTGCCAGCAGCTTTTCAGGGGCCCAAGGCTACACCTTC.

The chain carries TRBV7-2 and TRBJ2-4; D is possibly TRBD2 (5 bases). The CDR3 contains 14 residues. Germline values: CDR1 SGHTA, CDR2 FQGNSA. Deletions cut 0 bases from V and 6 bases from J, with 9 bases between. The CDR3 nucleotides are TGTGCCAGCAGCTTAGCGGGAGCGGCAAACATTCAGTACTTC. As protein: CASSLAGAANIQYF.

V usage is TRBV6-6 and J usage is TRBJ2-1; 8 bases match TRBD2. J gave up 2 bases and V 5 bases, and 2 bases lay outside the gene matches. This CDR3 has 14 amino acids. Per the germline V gene, CDR1 is MNHNY and CDR2 is SVGAGI (reference sequence). CDR3: CASSSGGAYNEQFF. The CDR3, as DNA: TGTGCCAGCAGTAGCGGGGGAGCCTACAATGAGCAGTTCTTC.

The genes are TRBV6-1 and TRBJ2-7; 7 bases fit TRBD2. This CDR3 is 15 amino acids long. Germline lookup yields CDR1 MNHNS and CDR2 SASEGT. V dropped 4 bases and J dropped 6; count of bases not matched to a gene: 12. CDR3 bases: TGTGCCAGCAGTGTCTCCGGGACTACCATGGGCGAGCAGTACTTC. The encoded protein is CASSVSGTTMGEQYF.

The V call is TRBV19, the J call TRBJ1-1, with D unclear. The CDR3 has 14 residues. The ends were cut back, 5 bases at V and 1 base at J, with 11 bases in the middle. Germline CDR1 reads LNHDA; CDR2 reads SQIVND (reference sequence). CDR3 DNA: TGTGCCAGTAGTCGGGTGACCCAGAACACTGAAGCTTTCTTT. It specifies CASSRVTQNTEAFF.

This chain links TRBV19 with TRBJ1-2; tentatively, D is TRBD1 (6 bases). Germline CDR1 and CDR2: LNHDA and SQIVND (reference sequence). The CDR3 has 13 residues. Between the trimmed V and J ends, which lost 10 bases and 3 bases, there was a span of 15 bases. The CDR3 nucleotides read TGTGCCACCGAGAACAGGGATGACTATGGCTACACCTTC. Its protein is CATENRDDYGYTF.

The rearrangement links TRBV21-1 to TRBJ2-3; the DNA was not used to check the table's D call, TRBD1. TRBV21-1 constitutes a pseudogene. CDR3 length: 21 residues. CDR3 sequence reads: CASSKVVRPEGGQYSTDTQYF. As DNA, the CDR3 is TGTGCCAGCAGCAAAGTGGTTCGCCCAGAGGGCGGACAGTATAGCACAGATACGCAGTATTTT.

The chain recombines TRBV7-9 with TRBJ1-4, with D perhaps TRBD1 (6 bases). The ends were cut back, 3 bases at V and 5 bases at J, with 10 bases in the middle. The CDR3 is made up of 14 amino acids. Germline V gene sequence: CDR1 SEHNR, CDR2 FQNEAQ (reference sequence). The CDR3 nucleotides are TGTGCCAGCAGCTTTGGACAGATAAATGAAAAACTGTTTTTT. It codes for CASSFGQINEKLFF. The full variable domain, rest sourced from reference TRBV7-9 and TRBJ1-4, is DTGVSQNPRHKITKRGQNVTFRCDPISEHNRLYWYRQTLGQGPEFLTYFQNEAQLEKSRLLSDRFSAERPKGSFSTLEIQRTEQGDSAMYLCASSFGQINEKLFFGSGTQLSVL.

The J gene is TRBJ1-1, the V gene TRBV27; the match to TRBD1 covers 7 bases. This CDR3 has 14 residues. CDR1 is MNHEY and CDR2 is SMNVEV in the germline V gene (reference sequence). V lost 8 bases and J lost 5; bases outside the gene matches: 11. CDR3 nucleotide sequence: TGTGCCAGCTCTTACAGGGGCCTCGGGACTGAAGCTTTCTTT. Its translation is CASSYRGLGTEAFF.

The rearrangement joins TRBV6-1 to TRBJ1-5; 10 bases are a match to TRBD1. This CDR3 contains 13 residues. Unmatched junction bases numbered 3, after V lost 7 bases and J lost 6 bases. The germline CDR1 and CDR2 sequences are MNHNS and SASEGT. CDR3: CASTDRGRQPQHF. The DNA of the CDR3 is TGTGCCAGCACTGACAGGGGGCGTCAGCCCCAGCATTTT.

V and J are TRBV7-2 and TRBJ2-2; TRBD1 aligns across 7 bases. Per germline, CDR1 SGHTA and CDR2 FQGNSA. The CDR3 length is 16 residues. Unmatched junction bases numbered 4, after V lost 2 bases and J lost 1 base. In DNA form, the CDR3 reads TGTGCCAGCAGCTTATTGAACAGGGGGAACACCGGGGAGCTGTTTTTT. As protein: CASSLLNRGNTGELFF.

The chain couples TRBV7-9 to TRBJ1-6; 11 nucleotides align to TRBD1. V trimming: 5 bases; J trimming: 11 bases; junction bases outside the gene matches: 5. Germline loops: CDR1 SEHNR, CDR2 FQNEAQ (reference sequence). The CDR3 is 14 residues long. The CDR3 is CASSRTGGTAPLHF. The CDR3 DNA reads as TGTGCCAGCAGCCGGACAGGGGGCACGGCACCCCTCCACTTT.

CDR3 nucleotides: TGTGCCAGCAGCGTCGGGGTCTCCTACGAGCAGTACTTC. This sequence encodes CASSVGVSYEQYF. The chain employs TRBV5-6 and TRBJ2-7; D perhaps matches TRBD2 (5 bases). The CDR3 is made up of 13 amino acids. V lost 4 bases to trimming and J lost 0 bases, with 8 bases between them. CDR1 and CDR2 (germline): SGHDT, YYEEEE.

This chain links TRBV5-1 with TRBJ1-1; D gene uncertain. V shed 4 bases and J shed 3 bases, with 16 bases lying between them. The CDR3 is 15 residues long. Germline V CDR1 and CDR2: SGHRS, YFSETQ. CDR3 nucleotides: TGCGCCAGCAGCCCCGCGGAGGGAGCGGACACTGAAGCTTTCTTT. It is translated as CASSPAEGADTEAFF.

In nucleotides, the CDR3 is TGTGCCAGCAGCCCTGGGACTGGGTCTGGAAACACCATATATTTT. Translating it yields CASSPGTGSGNTIYF. The chain carries TRBV7-7 and TRBJ1-3; TRBD1 might be the D (5 bases). Germline lookup yields CDR1 SSHAT and CDR2 FNYEAQ (reference sequence). The CDR3 consists of 15 residues. Between the trimmed V and J ends, which lost 5 bases and 1 base, there was a span of 12 bases.

The chain joins TRBV2 to TRBJ2-2; 7 bases map to TRBD2. The CDR3 length is 15 residues. CDR1 and CDR2 from the germline V gene are SNHLY and FYNNEI. V was pared by 1 base and J by 4 bases, with 3 bases of the junction left unmatched. The CDR3 DNA follows: TGTGCCAGCAGTGAAGGTGGGAGGGGCACCGGGGAGCTGTTTTTT. Protein product: CASSEGGRGTGELFF. The full variable domain, rest sourced from reference TRBV2 and TRBJ2-2, is EPEVTQTPSHQVTQMGQEVILRCVPISNHLYFYWYRQILGQKVEFLVSFYNNEISEKSEIFDDQFSVERPDGSNFTLKIRSTKLEDSAMYFCASSEGGRGTGELFFGEGSRLTVL.

V and J are TRBV19 and TRBJ1-2, with D possibly matching TRBD1 (6 bases). This CDR3 contains 14 residues. Deletions cut 8 bases from V and 2 bases from J, with 15 bases between. CDR1 is LNHDA, CDR2 SQIVND, per germline (reference sequence). This chain's CDR3 is CASAGDMYNYGYTF. As DNA, the CDR3 is TGTGCCAGTGCGGGGGACATGTACAACTATGGCTACACCTTC.

The rearrangement links TRBV7-6 to TRBJ1-1, with 9 positions matching TRBD1. The ends lost 5 bases at V and 3 bases at J; junction bases unmatched: 10. CDR3 length equals 16 residues. Germline V CDR1 and CDR2: SGHVS, FNYEAQ. The CDR3 loop is CASSQGQGTGDTEAFF. In DNA form, the CDR3 reads TGTGCCAGCAGCCAAGGACAGGGGACGGGTGACACTGAAGCTTTCTTT. Full variable domain (missing parts from reference TRBV7-6 and TRBJ1-1): GAGVSQSPRYKVTKRGQDVALRCDPISGHVSLYWYRQALGQGPEFLTYFNYEAQQDKSGLPNDRFSAERPEGSISTLTIQRTEQRDSAMYRCASSQGQGTGDTEAFFGQGTRLTVV.